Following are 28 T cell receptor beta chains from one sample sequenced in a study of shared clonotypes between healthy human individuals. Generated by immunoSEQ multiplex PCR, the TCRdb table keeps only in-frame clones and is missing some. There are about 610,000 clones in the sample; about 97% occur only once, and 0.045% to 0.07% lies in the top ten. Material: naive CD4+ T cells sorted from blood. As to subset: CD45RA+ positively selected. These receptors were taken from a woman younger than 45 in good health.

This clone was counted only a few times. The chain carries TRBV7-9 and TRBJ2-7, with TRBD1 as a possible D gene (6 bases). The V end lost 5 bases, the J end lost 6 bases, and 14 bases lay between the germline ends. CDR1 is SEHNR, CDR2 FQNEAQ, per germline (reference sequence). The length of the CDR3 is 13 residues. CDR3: CASSQGQFGEQYF. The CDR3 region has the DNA TGTGCCAGCAGCCAAGGACAGTTTGGCGAGCAGTACTTC.

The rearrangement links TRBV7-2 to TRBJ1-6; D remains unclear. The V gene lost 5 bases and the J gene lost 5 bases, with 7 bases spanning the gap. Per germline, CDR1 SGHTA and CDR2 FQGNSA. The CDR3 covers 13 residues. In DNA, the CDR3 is TGTGCCAGCAGCCGACGAAATAATTCACCCCTCCACTTT. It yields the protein CASSRRNNSPLHF.

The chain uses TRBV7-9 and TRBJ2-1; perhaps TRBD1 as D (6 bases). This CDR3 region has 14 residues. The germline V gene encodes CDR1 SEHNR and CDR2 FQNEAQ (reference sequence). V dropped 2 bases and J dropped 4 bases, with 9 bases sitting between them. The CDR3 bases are TGTGCCAGCAGCTTACACCAGGGGTACAATGAGCAGTTCTTC. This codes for CASSLHQGYNEQFF. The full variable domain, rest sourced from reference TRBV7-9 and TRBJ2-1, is DTGVSQNPRHKITKRGQNVTFRCDPISEHNRLYWYRQTLGQGPEFLTYFQNEAQLEKSRLLSDRFSAERPKGSFSTLEIQRTEQGDSAMYLCASSLHQGYNEQFFGPGTRLTVL.

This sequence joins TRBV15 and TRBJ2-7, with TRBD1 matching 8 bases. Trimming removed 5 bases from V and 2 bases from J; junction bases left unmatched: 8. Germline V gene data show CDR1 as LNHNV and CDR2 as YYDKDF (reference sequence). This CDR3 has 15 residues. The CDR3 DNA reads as TGTGCCACCAGCGACGATAGGGACAGGACCTACGAGCAGTACTTC. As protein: CATSDDRDRTYEQYF.

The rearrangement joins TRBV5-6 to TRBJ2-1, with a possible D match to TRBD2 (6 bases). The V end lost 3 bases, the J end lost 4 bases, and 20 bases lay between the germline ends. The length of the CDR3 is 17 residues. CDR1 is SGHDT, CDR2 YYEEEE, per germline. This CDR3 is CASSYYMGAGDYNEQFF. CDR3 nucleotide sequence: TGTGCCAGCAGCTATTATATGGGAGCGGGCGATTACAATGAGCAGTTCTTC.

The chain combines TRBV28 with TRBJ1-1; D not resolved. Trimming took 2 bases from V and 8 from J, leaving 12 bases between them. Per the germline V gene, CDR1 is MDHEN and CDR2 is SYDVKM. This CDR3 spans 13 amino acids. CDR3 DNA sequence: TGTGCCAGCAGTTTAGGCTACACGGGGGAAGCTTTCTTT. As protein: CASSLGYTGEAFF.

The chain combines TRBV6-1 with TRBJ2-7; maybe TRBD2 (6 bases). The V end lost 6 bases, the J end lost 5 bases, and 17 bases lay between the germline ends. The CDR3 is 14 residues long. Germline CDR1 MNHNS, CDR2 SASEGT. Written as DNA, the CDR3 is TGTGCCAGCAGGGGGGACGGGGGTTCCCACGAGCAGTACTTC. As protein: CASRGDGGSHEQYF.

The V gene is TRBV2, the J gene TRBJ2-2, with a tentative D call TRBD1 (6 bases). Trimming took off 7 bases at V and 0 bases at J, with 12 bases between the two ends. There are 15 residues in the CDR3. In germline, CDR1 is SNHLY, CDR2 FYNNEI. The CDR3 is CASKTGSSNTGELFF. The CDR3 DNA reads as TGTGCCAGCAAAACAGGGAGCTCGAACACCGGGGAGCTGTTTTTT.

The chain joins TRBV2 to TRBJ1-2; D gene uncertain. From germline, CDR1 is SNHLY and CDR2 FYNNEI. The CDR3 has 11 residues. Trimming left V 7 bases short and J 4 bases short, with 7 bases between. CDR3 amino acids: CASTSAYGYTF. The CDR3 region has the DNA TGTGCCAGCACCTCGGCCTATGGCTACACCTTC.

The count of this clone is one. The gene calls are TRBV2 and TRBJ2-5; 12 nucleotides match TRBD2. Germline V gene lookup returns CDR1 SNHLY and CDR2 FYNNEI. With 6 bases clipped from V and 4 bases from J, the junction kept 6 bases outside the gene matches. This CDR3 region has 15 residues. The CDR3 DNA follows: TGTGCCAGCAGCGCAATGGGACTAGCGGGAGAGACCCAGTACTTC. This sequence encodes CASSAMGLAGETQYF.

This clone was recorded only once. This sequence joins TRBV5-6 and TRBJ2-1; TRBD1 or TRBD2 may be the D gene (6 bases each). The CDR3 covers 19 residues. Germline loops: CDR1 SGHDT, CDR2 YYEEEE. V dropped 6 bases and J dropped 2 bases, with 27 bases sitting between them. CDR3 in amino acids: CASNNLGQPSRRAYNEQFF. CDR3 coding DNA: TGTGCCAGCAACAATTTAGGACAGCCTTCACGGAGGGCCTACAATGAGCAGTTCTTC.

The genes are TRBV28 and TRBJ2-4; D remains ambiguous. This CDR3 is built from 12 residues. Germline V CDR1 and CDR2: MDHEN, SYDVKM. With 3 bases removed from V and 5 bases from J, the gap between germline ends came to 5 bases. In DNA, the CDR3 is TGTGCCAGCAGTTTGGCCGAAAACATTCAGTACTTC. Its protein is CASSLAENIQYF.

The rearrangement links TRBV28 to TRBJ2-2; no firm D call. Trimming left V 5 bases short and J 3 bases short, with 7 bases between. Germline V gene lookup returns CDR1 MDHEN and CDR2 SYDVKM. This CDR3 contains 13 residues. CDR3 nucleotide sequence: TGTGCCAGCAGTACCCCCCACACCGGGGAGCTGTTTTTT. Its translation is CASSTPHTGELFF.

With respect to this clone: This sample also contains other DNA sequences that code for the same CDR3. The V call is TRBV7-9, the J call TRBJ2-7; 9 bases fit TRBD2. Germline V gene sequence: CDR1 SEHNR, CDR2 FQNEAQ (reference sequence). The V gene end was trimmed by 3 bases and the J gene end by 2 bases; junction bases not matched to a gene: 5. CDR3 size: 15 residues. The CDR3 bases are TGTGCCAGCAGCTTGCTGGCGGGAGGGCCCTACGAGCAGTACTTC. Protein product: CASSLLAGGPYEQYF.

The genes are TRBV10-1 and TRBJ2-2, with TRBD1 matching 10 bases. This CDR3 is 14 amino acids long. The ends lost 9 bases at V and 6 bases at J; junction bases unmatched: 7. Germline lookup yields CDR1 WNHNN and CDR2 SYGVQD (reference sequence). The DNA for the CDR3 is TGCGCCAGTTCGGACAGGGGGTTGGCCGGGGAGCTGTTTTTT. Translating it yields CASSDRGLAGELFF.

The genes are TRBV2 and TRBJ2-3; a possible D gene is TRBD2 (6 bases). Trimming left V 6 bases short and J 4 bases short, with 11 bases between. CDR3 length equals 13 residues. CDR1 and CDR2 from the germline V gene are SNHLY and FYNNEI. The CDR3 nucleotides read TGTGCCAGCAGGGAGGGGTTCCCAGATACGCAGTATTTT. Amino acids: CASREGFPDTQYF.

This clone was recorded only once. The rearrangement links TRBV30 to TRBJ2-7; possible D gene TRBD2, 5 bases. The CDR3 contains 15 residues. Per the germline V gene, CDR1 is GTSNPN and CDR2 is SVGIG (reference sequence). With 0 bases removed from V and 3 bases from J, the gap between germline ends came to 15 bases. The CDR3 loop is CAWSVGRIGGYEQYF. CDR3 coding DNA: TGTGCCTGGAGTGTAGGGAGAATAGGAGGCTACGAGCAGTACTTC.

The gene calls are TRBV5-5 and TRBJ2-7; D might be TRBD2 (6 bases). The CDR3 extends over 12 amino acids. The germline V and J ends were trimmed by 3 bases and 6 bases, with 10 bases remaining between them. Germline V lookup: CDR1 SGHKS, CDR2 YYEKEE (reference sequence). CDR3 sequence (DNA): TGTGCCAGCAGCTCGGGGGACGGCGAGCAGTACTTC. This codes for CASSSGDGEQYF.

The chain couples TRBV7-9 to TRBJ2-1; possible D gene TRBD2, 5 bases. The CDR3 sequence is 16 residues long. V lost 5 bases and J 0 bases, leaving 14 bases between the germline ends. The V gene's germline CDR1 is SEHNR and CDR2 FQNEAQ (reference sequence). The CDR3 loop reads CASSAPSGTSYNEQFF. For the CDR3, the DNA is TGTGCCAGCAGCGCCCCCAGCGGCACCTCCTACAATGAGCAGTTCTTC.

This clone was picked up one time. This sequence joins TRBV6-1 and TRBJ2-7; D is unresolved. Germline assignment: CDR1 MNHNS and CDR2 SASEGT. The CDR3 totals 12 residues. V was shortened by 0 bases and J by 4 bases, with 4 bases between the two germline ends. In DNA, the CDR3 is TGTGCCAGCAGTGAAGCGGGGTACGAGCAGTACTTC. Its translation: CASSEAGYEQYF.

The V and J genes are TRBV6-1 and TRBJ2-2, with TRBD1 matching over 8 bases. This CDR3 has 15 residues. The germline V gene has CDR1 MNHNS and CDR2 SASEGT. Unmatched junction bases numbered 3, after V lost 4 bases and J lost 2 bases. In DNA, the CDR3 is TGTGCCAGCAGTGTGCAGGGGGCTAACACCGGGGAGCTGTTTTTT. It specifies CASSVQGANTGELFF.

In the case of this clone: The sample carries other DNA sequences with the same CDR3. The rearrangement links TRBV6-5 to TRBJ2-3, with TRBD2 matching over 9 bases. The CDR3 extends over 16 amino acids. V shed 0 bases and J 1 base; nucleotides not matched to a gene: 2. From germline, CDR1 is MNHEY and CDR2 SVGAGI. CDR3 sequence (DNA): TGTGCCAGCAGTTACTCGACTAGCGGTCGCACAGATACGCAGTATTTT. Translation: CASSYSTSGRTDTQYF.

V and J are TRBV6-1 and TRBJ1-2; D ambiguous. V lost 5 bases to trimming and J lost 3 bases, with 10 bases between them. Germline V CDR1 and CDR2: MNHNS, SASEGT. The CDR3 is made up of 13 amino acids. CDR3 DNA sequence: TGTGCCAGCAGTCCTCGCGTGGACTATGGCTACACCTTC. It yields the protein CASSPRVDYGYTF.

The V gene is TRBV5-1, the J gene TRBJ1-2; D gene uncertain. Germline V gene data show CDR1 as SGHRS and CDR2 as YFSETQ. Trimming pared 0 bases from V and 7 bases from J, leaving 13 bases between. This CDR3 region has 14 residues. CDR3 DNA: TGCGCCAGCAGCTTGGCCTCACATACATTTGGCTACACCTTC. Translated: CASSLASHTFGYTF.

The CDR3 loop is CASSLALSRASADTDTQYF. Here the CDR3 DNA reads TGTGCCAGCAGCTTAGCGCTTTCCAGGGCATCTGCCGACACAGATACGCAGTATTTT. The chain has TRBV7-9 and TRBJ2-3, with D possibly TRBD1 on 5 matching bases. CDR3 length equals 19 residues. From germline, CDR1 is SEHNR and CDR2 FQNEAQ (reference sequence). Trimming removed 0 bases from V and 2 bases from J, with 21 bases in between. Drawing the rest from reference TRBV7-9 and TRBJ2-3, the complete variable domain is DTGVSQNPRHKITKRGQNVTFRCDPISEHNRLYWYRQTLGQGPEFLTYFQNEAQLEKSRLLSDRFSAERPKGSFSTLEIQRTEQGDSAMYLCASSLALSRASADTDTQYFGPGTRLTVL.

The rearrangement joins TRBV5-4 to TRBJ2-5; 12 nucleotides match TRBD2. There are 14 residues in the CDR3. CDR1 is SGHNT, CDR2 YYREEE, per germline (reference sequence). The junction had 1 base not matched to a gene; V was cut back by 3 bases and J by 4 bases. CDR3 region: CASSSGLAGETQYF. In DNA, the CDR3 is TGTGCCAGCAGCTCGGGACTAGCGGGAGAGACCCAGTACTTC.

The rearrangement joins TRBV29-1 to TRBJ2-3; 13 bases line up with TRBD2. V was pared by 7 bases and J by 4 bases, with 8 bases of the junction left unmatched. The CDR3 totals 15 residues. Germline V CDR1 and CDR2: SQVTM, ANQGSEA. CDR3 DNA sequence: TGCAGCGCCGCCCGGACTAGCGGGAGCTCAGATACGCAGTATTTT. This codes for CSAARTSGSSDTQYF.

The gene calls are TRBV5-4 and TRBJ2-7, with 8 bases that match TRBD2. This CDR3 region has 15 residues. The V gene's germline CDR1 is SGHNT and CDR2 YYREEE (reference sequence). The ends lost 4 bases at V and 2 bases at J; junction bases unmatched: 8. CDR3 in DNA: TGTGCCAGCAGCCAATGGTCGGGAGGGCCCTACGAGCAGTACTTC. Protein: CASSQWSGGPYEQYF.